The 32 T cell receptor beta chains in this list originate from one sample, sequenced in a study of neoadjuvant anti-PD-1 for oral cavity cancer. Clones were read by immunoSEQ multiplex PCR, and TCRdb kept only the in-frame ones, dropping some. Of 14,000 to 15,000 clones listed, 55% to 75% are singletons. The sample here was PBMCs, taken before nivolumab (anti-PD-1) treatment. Source of these receptors: a person between 40 and 85 years old with oral cavity squamous cell carcinoma.

J is TRBJ2-3 and V is TRBV7-9; D perhaps matches TRBD2 (5 bases). V lost 0 bases and J 3 bases, leaving 13 bases between the germline ends. The length of the CDR3 is 16 residues. The germline gives CDR1 SEHNR, CDR2 FQNEAQ (reference sequence). This chain's CDR3 is CASSLARGSATDTQYF. The DNA for the CDR3 is TGTGCCAGCAGCTTAGCGCGAGGTAGCGCTACAGATACGCAGTATTTT.

The gene calls are TRBV6-5 and TRBJ1-6, with TRBD1 as a possible D gene (6 bases). V lost 6 bases to trimming and J lost 7 bases, with 16 bases between them. CDR3 size: 15 residues. Per germline, CDR1 MNHEY and CDR2 SVGAGI. CDR3 sequence reads: CASREQGLRNSPLHF. The DNA for the CDR3 is TGTGCCAGCAGGGAACAGGGACTTCGCAATTCACCCCTCCACTTT.

V and J are TRBV28 and TRBJ2-7; D could derive from TRBD1 or TRBD2 (5 bases each). V was pared by 7 bases and J by 0 bases, with 19 bases between. The CDR3 is made up of 16 amino acids. Per the germline V gene, CDR1 is MDHEN and CDR2 is SYDVKM. CDR3 sequence (DNA): TGTGCCAGCACTTCATCCGGGACGGTCCGCTCCTACGAGCAGTACTTC. Translating it yields CASTSSGTVRSYEQYF.

This chain connects TRBV6-1 to TRBJ2-5; D gene uncertain. This CDR3 region has 14 residues. The V gene lost 8 bases and the J gene lost 1 base, with 14 bases spanning the gap. CDR1 and CDR2 from the germline V gene are MNHNS and SASEGT. CDR3 coding DNA: TGTGCCAGCGGAATTGTGTTGGGCCAAGAGACCCAGTACTTC. This encodes CASGIVLGQETQYF.

CDR3 loop: CASSLDLPYGYTF. CDR3 bases: TGTGCCAGCAGCTTAGATCTGCCCTATGGCTACACCTTC. The chain uses TRBV7-9 and TRBJ1-2; D is uncertain. CDR1 SEHNR and CDR2 FQNEAQ come from the germline V gene (reference sequence). The CDR3 totals 13 residues. V was trimmed by 1 base and J by 4 bases, leaving 7 bases between them.

This clone was detected a few times. This sequence joins TRBV7-9 and TRBJ2-1; possible D gene TRBD2, 6 bases. Trimming left V 5 bases short and J 2 bases short, with 13 bases between. The CDR3 consists of 15 residues. Germline CDR1 is SEHNR and CDR2 is FQNEAQ (reference sequence). This CDR3 reads CASSPPGGAYNEQFF. Here the CDR3 DNA reads TGTGCCAGCAGCCCACCGGGCGGGGCCTACAATGAGCAGTTCTTC.

This chain uses TRBV6-6 with TRBJ2-7, with 7 bases fitting TRBD1. This CDR3 has 16 residues. J gave up 3 bases and V 0 bases, and 8 bases lay outside the gene matches. Germline CDR1 is MNHNY and CDR2 is SVGAGI (reference sequence). The CDR3 DNA is TGTGCCAGCAGTTACTCTTATCTCGGACAGGACTACGAGCAGTACTTC. Translating gives CASSYSYLGQDYEQYF.

The chain employs TRBV7-9 and TRBJ1-1; TRBD1 agrees at 7 bases. This CDR3 has 15 residues. With 1 base clipped from V and 8 bases from J, the junction kept 10 bases outside the gene matches. Germline CDR1 and CDR2: SEHNR and FQNEAQ (reference sequence). CDR3 loop: CASSLGGTVVSEAFF. The CDR3 DNA is TGTGCCAGCAGCTTAGGTGGGACAGTTGTTTCGGAAGCTTTCTTT.

The rearrangement uses TRBV2 and TRBJ1-5; D remains ambiguous. The germline CDR1 and CDR2 sequences are SNHLY and FYNNEI. V shed 7 bases and J shed 3 bases, with 7 bases lying between them. The CDR3 consists of 12 residues. The CDR3 bases are TGTGCCAGCATGAATAACAATCAGCCCCAGCATTTT. The encoded protein is CASMNNNQPQHF.

The chain is built from TRBV7-2 and TRBJ2-7; D possibly matches TRBD1 or TRBD2 (5 bases each). The CDR3 length is 12 residues. V gave up 4 bases and J gave up 6 bases, with 10 bases separating them. Per germline, CDR1 SGHTA and CDR2 FQGNSA. The CDR3 bases are TGTGCCAGCAGCTCCTATGGGGGCGAGCAGTACTTC. It specifies CASSSYGGEQYF.

This clone came up a few times. The V and J genes are TRBV6-1 and TRBJ1-3; D is uncertain. The CDR3 length is 14 residues. With 4 bases removed from V and 3 bases from J, the gap between germline ends came to 10 bases. Germline V gives CDR1 MNHNS, CDR2 SASEGT. The CDR3 reads CASSGGTGGNTIYF. In DNA form, the CDR3 reads TGTGCCAGCAGTGGAGGAACCGGTGGAAACACCATATATTTT.

The J gene is TRBJ2-7, the V gene TRBV30, with TRBD2 identical over 8 bases. The CDR3 is made up of 15 amino acids. The germline V gene encodes CDR1 GTSNPN and CDR2 SVGIG (reference sequence). The V segment lost 2 bases and the J segment 4 bases; nucleotides outside the gene matches: 10. The CDR3 DNA is TGTGCCTGGAGTCCATCCGGAACTAGCGGATACGAGCAGTACTTC. Amino acids: CAWSPSGTSGYEQYF.

The chain is built from TRBV11-2 and TRBJ2-3, with D possibly matching TRBD1 (6 bases). This CDR3 is built from 13 residues. The germline V and J ends were trimmed by 5 bases and 8 bases, with 14 bases remaining between them. Germline-derived CDR1 and CDR2 are SGHAT and FQNNGV. The CDR3 is CASSPQGLATQYF. In nucleotides, the CDR3 is TGTGCCAGCAGCCCACAGGGATTAGCTACGCAGTATTTT.

This chain connects TRBV5-5 to TRBJ2-7, with D tentatively TRBD1 (5 bases). This CDR3 region has 15 residues. The ends were cut back, 0 bases at V and 0 bases at J, with 10 bases in the middle. Germline V lookup: CDR1 SGHKS, CDR2 YYEKEE (reference sequence). In DNA, the CDR3 is TGTGCCAGCAGCTTGGTAGGCAGGGCCTCCTACGAGCAGTACTTC. Residues: CASSLVGRASYEQYF. The variable domain in full, completed from reference TRBV5-5 and TRBJ2-7, reads DAGVTQSPTHLIKTRGQQVTLRCSPISGHKSVSWYQQVLGQGPQFIFQYYEKEERGRGNFPDRFSARQFPNYSSELNVNALLLGDSALYLCASSLVGRASYEQYFGPGTRLTVT.

The J gene is TRBJ1-3, the V gene TRBV13; D gene unclear. The CDR3 runs to 16 residues. V was cut by 2 bases and J by 0 bases, with 11 bases left in between. Looked up from germline, CDR1 is PRHDT and CDR2 is FYEKMQ (reference sequence). DNA for the CDR3: TGTGCCAGCAGCTTATTGGGAGGCAGCTCTGGAAACACCATATATTTT. Its translation: CASSLLGGSSGNTIYF.

The V call is TRBV6-1, the J call TRBJ1-1, with D possibly TRBD1 on 5 matching bases. CDR1 and CDR2 from the germline V gene are MNHNS and SASEGT. With 2 bases removed from V and 8 bases from J, the gap between germline ends came to 15 bases. The CDR3 covers 14 residues. This CDR3 is CASSEWGIGREAFF. CDR3 nucleotide sequence: TGTGCCAGCAGTGAATGGGGGATCGGTCGGGAAGCTTTCTTT.

The rearrangement links TRBV25-1 to TRBJ2-7; the D is unclear. This CDR3 has 14 residues. The germline CDR1 and CDR2 sequences are MGHDK and SYGVNS. Trimming stripped 0 bases from V and 2 bases from J, with 8 bases between. CDR3 region: CASSEYGTAYEQYF. CDR3 DNA: TGTGCCAGCAGTGAATACGGAACAGCCTACGAGCAGTACTTC.

The V call is TRBV6-5, the J call TRBJ2-7; D gene ambiguous. Trimming shortened V by 8 bases and J by 0 bases, and 14 bases separated the two germline ends. The CDR3 covers 14 residues. Germline V gene sequence: CDR1 MNHEY, CDR2 SVGAGI. CDR3 coding DNA: TGTGCCAGCCGTTTCAGACCAAACTCCTACGAGCAGTACTTC. The encoded protein is CASRFRPNSYEQYF.

The CDR3 nucleotides are TGTGCCAGCAGCTCTTTAGGCCCCCACCATTACAATGAGCAGTTCTTC. It is translated as CASSSLGPHHYNEQFF. The genes are TRBV11-2 and TRBJ2-1; D remains unclear. The CDR3 runs to 16 residues. V gave up 4 bases and J gave up 4 bases, with 17 bases separating them. Germline-derived CDR1 and CDR2 are SGHAT and FQNNGV.

This clone appeared a single time. This sequence joins TRBV5-1 and TRBJ2-7; D remains ambiguous. The CDR3 extends over 16 amino acids. The V and J ends lost 5 bases and 0 bases respectively, with 18 bases between them. CDR1 is SGHRS and CDR2 is YFSETQ in the germline V gene. The CDR3 nucleotides read TGCGCCAGCAGACAACGCTACCTACCCAGCTCCTACGAGCAGTACTTC. It encodes CASRQRYLPSSYEQYF.

J is TRBJ1-4 and V is TRBV19; 10 positions agree with TRBD1. Germline CDR1 reads LNHDA; CDR2 reads SQIVND (reference sequence). Trimming took 11 bases from V and 0 from J; bases not matched to a gene: 6. CDR3 size: 15 residues. The CDR3 coding sequence is TGTGCCGGAACCGGGACAGGGGCAACTAATGAAAAACTGTTTTTT. Amino acids: CAGTGTGATNEKLFF.

Concerning this clone: A read error may produce the germline difference seen at one junction end. V gene TRBV11-2 combines with J gene TRBJ2-7; 7 bases align to TRBD1. The CDR3 totals 13 residues. Looked up from germline, CDR1 is SGHAT and CDR2 is FQNNGV. This chain's CDR3 is CASSLDRAYEQYF. The DNA of the CDR3 is TGTGCCAGCAGCCTAGACAGGGCCTACGAGCAGTACTTC.

The rearrangement uses TRBV13 and TRBJ2-2; 7 bases match TRBD1. The CDR3 is 14 residues long. V shed 5 bases and J 3 bases; nucleotides not matched to a gene: 3. In germline, CDR1 is PRHDT, CDR2 FYEKMQ (reference sequence). CDR3 loop: CASSHRGDTGELFF. The CDR3 DNA follows: TGTGCCAGCAGCCACAGGGGCGACACCGGGGAGCTGTTTTTT.

V usage is TRBV5-1 and J usage is TRBJ2-7; D may be TRBD2 (6 bases). This CDR3 is built from 13 residues. V was clipped by 0 bases and J by 12 bases, with 16 bases between them. Germline CDR1 and CDR2: SGHRS and YFSETQ. DNA for the CDR3: TGCGCCAGCAGCTTGGCGGGAGTCTCGGGGCTGTACTTC. Protein product: CASSLAGVSGLYF.

The V and J genes are TRBV29-1 and TRBJ1-2, with a weak D call TRBD1 (6 bases). CDR1 is SQVTM, CDR2 ANQGSEA, per germline. V was trimmed by 7 bases and J by 4 bases, leaving 16 bases between them. The CDR3 is made up of 13 amino acids. The DNA of the CDR3 is TGCAGCGGGTACCAGGACAGTATCTATGGCTACACCTTC. It translates to CSGYQDSIYGYTF. Combining the CDR3 with reference TRBV29-1 and TRBJ1-2 gives the whole variable domain SAVISQKPSRDICQRGTSLTIQCQVDSQVTMMFWYRQQPGQSLTLIATANQGSEATYESGFVIDKFPISRPNLTFSTLTVSNMSPEDSSIYLCSGYQDSIYGYTFGSGTRLTVV.

The rearrangement links TRBV6-5 to TRBJ2-1; perhaps TRBD2 as D (5 bases). Between the trimmed V and J ends, which lost 6 bases and 2 bases, there was a span of 14 bases. CDR3 length: 15 residues. In germline, CDR1 is MNHEY, CDR2 SVGAGI. The CDR3 DNA reads as TGTGCCAGCAGACCCCGGGTGCGGGCCTACAATGAGCAGTTCTTC. This gives the protein CASRPRVRAYNEQFF.

V gene TRBV29-1 combines with J gene TRBJ1-1; D gene unclear. Trimming left V 7 bases short and J 1 base short, with 13 bases between. The CDR3 has 13 amino acids. CDR1 and CDR2 from the germline V gene are SQVTM and ANQGSEA. CDR3 loop: CSALKDRNTEAFF. In DNA form, the CDR3 reads TGCAGCGCCCTGAAGGACCGGAACACTGAAGCTTTCTTT.

The gene calls are TRBV6-1 and TRBJ2-3; 8 bases map to TRBD1. The germline gives CDR1 MNHNS, CDR2 SASEGT. Trimming took 0 bases from V and 4 from J; bases not matched to a gene: 9. The CDR3 consists of 17 residues. Written as DNA, the CDR3 is TGTGCCAGCAGTGAAGCCATAGGGTCCAGGGGGCCAGATACGCAGTATTTT. It translates to CASSEAIGSRGPDTQYF.

V is TRBV4-1 and J is TRBJ1-2, with D hard to call. The CDR3 sequence is 20 residues long. Germline CDR1 MGHRA, CDR2 YSYEKL. The germline V and J ends were trimmed by 4 bases and 2 bases, with 29 bases remaining between them. The CDR3: CASSPPGVRSNLSPNYGYTF. The CDR3 region has the DNA TGCGCCAGCAGCCCGCCCGGGGTACGGAGCAACCTCAGCCCGAACTATGGCTACACCTTC.

The V call is TRBV11-1, the J call TRBJ2-7, with a tentative D call TRBD1 (5 bases). V lost 4 bases to trimming and J lost 5 bases, with 12 bases between them. The CDR3 loop spans 13 amino acids. CDR1 SGHAT and CDR2 FQDESV come from the germline V gene (reference sequence). The CDR3 is CASSSNRINEQYF. The CDR3 nucleotides are TGTGCCAGCAGCTCGAACAGGATCAACGAGCAGTACTTC.

V gene TRBV7-3 combines with J gene TRBJ2-3; D is undetermined. With 0 bases removed from V and 6 bases from J, the gap between germline ends came to 7 bases. Germline V gene lookup returns CDR1 SGHTA and CDR2 FQGTGA. CDR3 length: 13 amino acids. This chain's CDR3 is CASSLTSWDTQYF. In DNA, the CDR3 is TGTGCCAGCAGCTTAACGAGCTGGGATACGCAGTATTTT.

V gene TRBV15 combines with J gene TRBJ1-1, with unresolved D. Trimming left V 4 bases short and J 7 bases short, with 28 bases between. The germline V gene encodes CDR1 LNHNV and CDR2 YYDKDF (reference sequence). The CDR3 is made up of 18 amino acids. The CDR3 sequence: CATSKRVFYSQTRREAFF. CDR3 bases: TGTGCCACCAGCAAAAGGGTGTTTTACAGCCAGACTCGACGTGAAGCTTTCTTT. The variable domain in full, completed from reference TRBV15 and TRBJ1-1, reads DAMVIQNPRYQVTQFGKPVTLSCSQTLNHNVMYWYQQKSSQAPKLLFHYYDKDFNNEADTPDNFQSRRPNTSFCFLDIRSPGLGDTAMYLCATSKRVFYSQTRREAFFGQGTRLTVV.